These T cell receptor beta chains were read from a single sample in a study of beta chain features in type 1 diabetes. Clones were sequenced by immunoSEQ multiplex PCR, and TCRdb holds only the in-frame ones, with some missing. Altogether some 410,000 clones are present, 9.5% to 12% being singletons, with the ten largest covering 0.046%. Sequencing was carried out using naive CD4+ T cells from blood. The receptors derive from a woman under 30 in good health. The conserved cysteine and the conserved F or W are not part of the CDR3 here. Only some rows state a clone size, as once, few, many or a class for expanded clones.

V,J,size,CDR3
TRBV11-1,TRBJ2-5,few,ASSLAGASLLTQY
TRBV7-9,TRBJ2-2,few,AGALAGAGELF
TRBV6-5,TRBJ2-3,.,ASSLGTSGTDTQY
TRBV7-3,TRBJ2-1,.,ASSPLGTGGLNEQF
TRBV29-1,TRBJ2-2,.,SVGPTLAGELF
TRBV5-4,TRBJ1-2,.,ASSLTPNYGYT
TRBV5-1,TRBJ1-1,few,ASSRDVGEAF
TRBV6-6,TRBJ1-2,.,ASSYSDRARYGYT
TRBV30,TRBJ2-1,.,AWSSRRGGRYTGGNEQF
TRBV6-5,TRBJ1-1,.,ASSTGTEAF
TRBV6-5,TRBJ2-4,few,ASSDRGRNIQY
TRBV4-1,TRBJ1-5,.,ASSQGTGGNQPQH
TRBV30,TRBJ1-2,many,AWSAQVNYGYT
TRBV6-5,TRBJ2-7,.,AISGTGTGGYEQY
TRBV7-2,TRBJ2-7,.,ASSLVSGSQQY
TRBV5-4,TRBJ2-3,few,ASSLAVRATDTQY
TRBV7-2,TRBJ2-3,few,ASSLVSGGPDTQY
TRBV6-5,TRBJ2-1,few,ASKESSYNEQF
TRBV30,TRBJ2-3,few,AWAQGDTQY
TRBV5-1,TRBJ1-1,.,ASSQGQGAVSEAF
TRBV2,TRBJ1-1,few,ASRYRGMNTEAF
TRBV27,TRBJ1-4,few,ASSGPGPNEKLF
TRBV7-3,TRBJ2-1,.,ASSPAGPRGDEQF
TRBV11-2,TRBJ2-5,.,ASSSRPDLETQY
TRBV5-4,TRBJ2-7,.,ASSPRGRGPYEQY
TRBV5-1,TRBJ2-3,.,ASSFYRRYTDTQY
TRBV29-1,TRBJ2-4,few,SVGTQGPLAKNIQY
TRBV9,TRBJ1-4,.,ASSVGRIGKLF
TRBV7-8,TRBJ2-3,.,ASSYKRGLRADTQY
TRBV29-1,TRBJ2-1,.,SAEGGGRVPEQF
TRBV5-1,TRBJ2-2,few,ATGMVNTGELF
TRBV7-2,TRBJ2-2,few,ASSPYTGELF
TRBV2,TRBJ2-5,few,ASSTSGSQTQY
TRBV18,TRBJ2-5,few,ASSQYQETQY
TRBV28,TRBJ1-1,few,ASSFGGLNTEAF
TRBV7-2,TRBJ2-5,few,ASSLVSWETQY
TRBV7-3,TRBJ2-3,few,ASSLAPSGAGAPDTQY
TRBV13,TRBJ2-7,few,ASSSSLTRDWYEQY
TRBV5-1,TRBJ1-1,.,ASSLNGPSTEAF
TRBV23-1,TRBJ1-3,few,ASRRDRRISGNTIY
TRBV7-9,TRBJ1-5,.,ASSLGDDPMGQPQH
TRBV7-9,TRBJ2-1,.,ASSEYRGEQF
TRBV2,TRBJ2-5,.,ASRRGGLTETQY
TRBV5-1,TRBJ2-5,.,ASSLASLETQY
TRBV18,TRBJ2-1,few,ASSPPSGRYNEQF
TRBV7-3,TRBJ2-1,few,ASSPGQYNEQF